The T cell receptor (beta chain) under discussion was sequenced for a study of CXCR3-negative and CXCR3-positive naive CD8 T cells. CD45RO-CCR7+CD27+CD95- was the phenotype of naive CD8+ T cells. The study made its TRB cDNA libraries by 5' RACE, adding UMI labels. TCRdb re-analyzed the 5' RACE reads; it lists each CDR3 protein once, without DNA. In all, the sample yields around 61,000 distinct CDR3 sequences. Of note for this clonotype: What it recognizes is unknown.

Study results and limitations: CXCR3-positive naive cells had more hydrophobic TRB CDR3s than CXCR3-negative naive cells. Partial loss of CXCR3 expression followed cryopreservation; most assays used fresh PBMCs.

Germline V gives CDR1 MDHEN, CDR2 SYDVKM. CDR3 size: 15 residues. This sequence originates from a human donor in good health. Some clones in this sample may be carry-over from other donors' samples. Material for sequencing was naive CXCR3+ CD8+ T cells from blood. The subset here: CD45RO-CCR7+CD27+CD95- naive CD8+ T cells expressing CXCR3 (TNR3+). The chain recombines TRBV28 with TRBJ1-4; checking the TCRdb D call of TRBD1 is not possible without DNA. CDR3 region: CASRARDTTNEKLFF.